Given below is one T cell receptor beta chain in context. This specimen belongs to a study of spatial heterogeneity in lung cancer. Documented time point: sample taken at primary tumor resection. TCRdb reanalysed the 5' RACE reads using MiXCR and keeps one entry per CDR3 protein. The sample includes about 92,000 distinct CDR3 sequences, about an eighth of them seen just once. The J segment lost 9 bases and the V segment lost 5 bases, leaving 11 bases of the junction unmatched. The CDR3 is made up of 13 amino acids. From germline, CDR1 is DFQATT and CDR2 SNEGSKA (reference sequence). The V and J genes are TRBV20-1 and TRBJ2-7; 9 bases map to TRBD1. The source of this sequence is a male donor with early-stage non-small cell lung cancer. Sequencing used PBMCs, obtained at surgery. In DNA, the CDR3 is TGCAGTGCTGGATCCGGGACAGGGCGGGTGCAGTACTTC. Translated: CSAGSGTGRVQYF.